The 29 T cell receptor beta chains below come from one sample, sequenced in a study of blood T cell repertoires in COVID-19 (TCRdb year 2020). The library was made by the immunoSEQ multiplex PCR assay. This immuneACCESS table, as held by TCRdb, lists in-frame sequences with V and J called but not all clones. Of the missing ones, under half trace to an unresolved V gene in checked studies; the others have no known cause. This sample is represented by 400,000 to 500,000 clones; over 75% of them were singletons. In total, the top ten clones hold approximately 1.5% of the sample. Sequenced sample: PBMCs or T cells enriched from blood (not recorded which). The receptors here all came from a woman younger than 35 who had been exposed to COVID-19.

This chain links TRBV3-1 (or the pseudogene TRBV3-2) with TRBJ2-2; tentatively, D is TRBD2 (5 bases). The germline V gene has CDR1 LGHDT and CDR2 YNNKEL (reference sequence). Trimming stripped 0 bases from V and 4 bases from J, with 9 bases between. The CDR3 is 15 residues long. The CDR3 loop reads CASSQDVGVTGELFF. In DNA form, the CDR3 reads TGTGCCAGCAGCCAAGACGTGGGAGTCACCGGGGAGCTGTTTTTT.

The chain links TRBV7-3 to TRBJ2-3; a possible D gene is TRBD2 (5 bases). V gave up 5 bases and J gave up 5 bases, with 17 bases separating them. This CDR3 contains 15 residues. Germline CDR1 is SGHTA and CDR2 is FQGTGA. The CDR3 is CASSTGIVAKDTQYF. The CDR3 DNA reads TGTGCCAGCAGCACCGGGATCGTGGCTAAAGATACGCAGTATTTT.

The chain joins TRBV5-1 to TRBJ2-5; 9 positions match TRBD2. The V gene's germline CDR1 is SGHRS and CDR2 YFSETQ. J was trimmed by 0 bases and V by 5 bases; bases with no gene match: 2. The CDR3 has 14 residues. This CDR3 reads CASRASGDQETQYF. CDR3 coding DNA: TGCGCCAGCAGGGCTAGCGGGGACCAAGAGACCCAGTACTTC.

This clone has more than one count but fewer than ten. CDR3 residues: CASSWGRTGYGYTF. CDR3 sequence (DNA): TGTGCCAGTAGCTGGGGACGGACAGGCTATGGCTACACCTTC. This sequence joins TRBV19 and TRBJ1-2, with TRBD1 matching over 7 bases. Per germline, CDR1 LNHDA and CDR2 SQIVND (reference sequence). V was clipped by 6 bases and J by 4 bases; unmatched bases: 8. CDR3 length: 14 amino acids.

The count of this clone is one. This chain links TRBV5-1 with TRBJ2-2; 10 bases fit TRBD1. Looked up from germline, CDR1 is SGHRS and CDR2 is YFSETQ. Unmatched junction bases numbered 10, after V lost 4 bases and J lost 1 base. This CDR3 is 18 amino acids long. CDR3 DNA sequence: TGCGCCAGCAGCCTGCCACTAGGGACAGGGGAGAACACCGGGGAGCTGTTTTTT. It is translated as CASSLPLGTGENTGELFF. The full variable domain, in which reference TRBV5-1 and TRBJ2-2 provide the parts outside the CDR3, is KAGVTQTPRYLIKTRGQQVTLSCSPISGHRSVSWYQQTPGQGLQFLFEYFSETQRNKGNFPGRFSGRQFSNSRSEMNVSTLELGDSALYLCASSLPLGTGENTGELFFGEGSRLTVL.

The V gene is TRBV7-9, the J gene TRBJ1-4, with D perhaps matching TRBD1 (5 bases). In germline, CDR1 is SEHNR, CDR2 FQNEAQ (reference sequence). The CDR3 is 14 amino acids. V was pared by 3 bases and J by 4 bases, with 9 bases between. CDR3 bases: TGTGCCAGCAGCTTGGGGCAATTTAATGAAAAACTGTTTTTT. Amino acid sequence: CASSLGQFNEKLFF. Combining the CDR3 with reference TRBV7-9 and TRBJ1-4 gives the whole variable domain DTGVSQNPRHKITKRGQNVTFRCDPISEHNRLYWYRQTLGQGPEFLTYFQNEAQLEKSRLLSDRFSAERPKGSFSTLEIQRTEQGDSAMYLCASSLGQFNEKLFFGSGTQLSVL.

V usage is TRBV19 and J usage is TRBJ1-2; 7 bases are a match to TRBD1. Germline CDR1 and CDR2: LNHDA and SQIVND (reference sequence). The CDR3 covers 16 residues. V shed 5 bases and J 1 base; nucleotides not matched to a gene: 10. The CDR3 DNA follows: TGTGCCAGTAGTCGCCGCGACAGGGTGGATAACTATGGCTACACCTTC. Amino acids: CASSRRDRVDNYGYTF.

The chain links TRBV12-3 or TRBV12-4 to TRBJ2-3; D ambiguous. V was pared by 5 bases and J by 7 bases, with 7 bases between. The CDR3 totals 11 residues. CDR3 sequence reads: CASSARNTQYF. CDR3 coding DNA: TGTGCCAGCAGTGCTAGAAATACGCAGTATTTT.

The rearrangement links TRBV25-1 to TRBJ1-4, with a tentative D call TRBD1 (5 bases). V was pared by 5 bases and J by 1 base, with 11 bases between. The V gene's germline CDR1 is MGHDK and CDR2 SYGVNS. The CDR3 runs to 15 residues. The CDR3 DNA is TGTGCCAGCAGTATTAGGGGTGAAACTAATGAAAAACTGTTTTTT. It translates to CASSIRGETNEKLFF.

The CDR3 bases are TGCGCCAGCAGCCAGAACAGGTACACCGGGGAGCTGTTTTTT. Protein product: CASSQNRYTGELFF. The chain carries TRBV4-3 and TRBJ2-2; possibly TRBD1 for D (5 bases). The CDR3 covers 14 residues. CDR1 and CDR2 (germline): LGHNA, YSLEER. Trimming removed 3 bases from V and 3 bases from J, with 8 bases in between.

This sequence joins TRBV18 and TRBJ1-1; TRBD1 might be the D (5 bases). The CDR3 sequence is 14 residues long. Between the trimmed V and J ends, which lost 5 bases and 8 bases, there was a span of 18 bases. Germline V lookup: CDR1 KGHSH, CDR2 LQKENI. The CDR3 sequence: CASSSRDGRGEAFF. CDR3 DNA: TGTGCCAGCTCAAGTAGGGACGGCCGGGGGGAAGCTTTCTTT.

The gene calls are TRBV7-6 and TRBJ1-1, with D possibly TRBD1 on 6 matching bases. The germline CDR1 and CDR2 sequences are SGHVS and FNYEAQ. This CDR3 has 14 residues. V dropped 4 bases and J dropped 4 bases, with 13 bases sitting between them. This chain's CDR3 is CASSSEGRGTEAFF. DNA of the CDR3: TGTGCCAGCAGCTCCGAGGGCAGGGGCACTGAAGCTTTCTTT.

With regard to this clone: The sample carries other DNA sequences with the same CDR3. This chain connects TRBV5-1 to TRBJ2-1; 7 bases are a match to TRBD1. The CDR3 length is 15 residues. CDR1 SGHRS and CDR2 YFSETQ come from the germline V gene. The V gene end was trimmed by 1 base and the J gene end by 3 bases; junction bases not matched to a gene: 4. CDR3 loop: CASSLSGTDYNEQFF. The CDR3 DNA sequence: TGCGCCAGCAGCTTGTCTGGGACAGACTACAATGAGCAGTTCTTC. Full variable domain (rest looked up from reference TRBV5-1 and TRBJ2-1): KAGVTQTPRYLIKTRGQQVTLSCSPISGHRSVSWYQQTPGQGLQFLFEYFSETQRNKGNFPGRFSGRQFSNSRSEMNVSTLELGDSALYLCASSLSGTDYNEQFFGPGTRLTVL.

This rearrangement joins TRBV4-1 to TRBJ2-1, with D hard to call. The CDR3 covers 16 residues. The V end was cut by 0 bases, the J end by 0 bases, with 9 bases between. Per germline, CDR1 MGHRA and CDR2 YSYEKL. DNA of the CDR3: TGCGCCAGCAGCCAAGAATTGGTGAGCTCCTACAATGAGCAGTTCTTC. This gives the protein CASSQELVSSYNEQFF.

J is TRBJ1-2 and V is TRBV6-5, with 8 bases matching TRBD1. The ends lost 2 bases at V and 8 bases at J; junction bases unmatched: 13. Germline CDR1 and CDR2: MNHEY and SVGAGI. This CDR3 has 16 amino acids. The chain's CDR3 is CASSYGQGGTEGGYTF. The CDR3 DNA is TGTGCCAGCAGTTACGGACAGGGTGGGACCGAGGGCGGCTACACCTTC.

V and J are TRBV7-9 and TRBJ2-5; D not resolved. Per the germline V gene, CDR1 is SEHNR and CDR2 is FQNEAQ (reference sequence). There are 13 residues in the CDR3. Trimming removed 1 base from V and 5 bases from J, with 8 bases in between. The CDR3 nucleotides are TGTGCCAGCAGCTTAGATTTGGAGGAGACCCAGTACTTC. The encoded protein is CASSLDLEETQYF.

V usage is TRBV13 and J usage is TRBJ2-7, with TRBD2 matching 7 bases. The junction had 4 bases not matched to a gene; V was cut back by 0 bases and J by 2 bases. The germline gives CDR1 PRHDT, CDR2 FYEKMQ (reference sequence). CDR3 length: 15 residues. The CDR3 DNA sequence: TGTGCCAGCAGCTTAGGGCGGGGGATGGCCTACGAGCAGTACTTC. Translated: CASSLGRGMAYEQYF. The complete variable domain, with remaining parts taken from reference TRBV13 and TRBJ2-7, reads AAGVIQSPRHLIKEKRETATLKCYPIPRHDTVYWYQQGPGQDPQFLISFYEKMQSDKGSIPDRFSAQQFSDYHSELNMSSLELGDSALYFCASSLGRGMAYEQYFGPGTRLTVT.

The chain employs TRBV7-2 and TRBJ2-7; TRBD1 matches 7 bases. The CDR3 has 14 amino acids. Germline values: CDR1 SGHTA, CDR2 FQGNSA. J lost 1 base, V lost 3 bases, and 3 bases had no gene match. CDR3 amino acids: CASSFAGGSYEQYF. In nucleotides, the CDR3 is TGTGCCAGCAGCTTTGCAGGGGGTTCCTACGAGCAGTACTTC.

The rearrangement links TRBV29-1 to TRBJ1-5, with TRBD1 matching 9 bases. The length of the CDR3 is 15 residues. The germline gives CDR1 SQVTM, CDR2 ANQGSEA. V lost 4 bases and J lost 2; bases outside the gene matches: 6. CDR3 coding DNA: TGCAGCGTTGGGGGAACAGGGGGCGGCAATCAGCCCCAGCATTTT. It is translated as CSVGGTGGGNQPQHF.

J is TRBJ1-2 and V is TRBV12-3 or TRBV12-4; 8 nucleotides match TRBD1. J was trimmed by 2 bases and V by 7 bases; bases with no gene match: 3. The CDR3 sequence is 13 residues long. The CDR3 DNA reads TGTGCCAGCACCCGACAGGGGAACTATGGCTACACCTTC. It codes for CASTRQGNYGYTF.

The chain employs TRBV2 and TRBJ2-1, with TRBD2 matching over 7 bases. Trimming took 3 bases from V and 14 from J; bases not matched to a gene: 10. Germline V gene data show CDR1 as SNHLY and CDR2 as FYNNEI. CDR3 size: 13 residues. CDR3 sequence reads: CASSEEGGPSEFF. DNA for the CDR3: TGTGCCAGCAGTGAGGAGGGAGGGCCTTCCGAGTTCTTC.

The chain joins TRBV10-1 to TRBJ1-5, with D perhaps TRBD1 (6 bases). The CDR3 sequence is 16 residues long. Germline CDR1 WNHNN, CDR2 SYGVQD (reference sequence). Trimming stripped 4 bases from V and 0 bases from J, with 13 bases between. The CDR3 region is CASSVIRGNSNQPQHF. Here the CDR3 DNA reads TGCGCCAGCAGTGTCATCAGGGGTAATAGCAATCAGCCCCAGCATTTT.

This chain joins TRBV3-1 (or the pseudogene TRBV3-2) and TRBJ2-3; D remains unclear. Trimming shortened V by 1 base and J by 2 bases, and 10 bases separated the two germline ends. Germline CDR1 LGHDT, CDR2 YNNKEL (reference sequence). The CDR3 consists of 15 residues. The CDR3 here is CASSQARRFTDTQYF. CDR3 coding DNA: TGTGCCAGCAGCCAAGCGAGGAGATTCACAGATACGCAGTATTTT.

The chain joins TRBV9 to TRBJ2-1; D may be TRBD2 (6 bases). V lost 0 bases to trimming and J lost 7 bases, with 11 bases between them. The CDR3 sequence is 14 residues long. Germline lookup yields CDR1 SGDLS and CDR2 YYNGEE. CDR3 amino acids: CASSVDKRGNEQFF. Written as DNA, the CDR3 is TGTGCCAGCAGCGTAGACAAACGGGGGAATGAGCAGTTCTTC.

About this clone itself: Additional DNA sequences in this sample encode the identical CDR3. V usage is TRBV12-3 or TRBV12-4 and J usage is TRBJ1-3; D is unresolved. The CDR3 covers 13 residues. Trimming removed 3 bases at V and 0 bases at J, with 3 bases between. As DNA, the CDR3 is TGTGCCAGCAGTTTGCGCTCTGGAAACACCATATATTTT. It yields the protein CASSLRSGNTIYF.

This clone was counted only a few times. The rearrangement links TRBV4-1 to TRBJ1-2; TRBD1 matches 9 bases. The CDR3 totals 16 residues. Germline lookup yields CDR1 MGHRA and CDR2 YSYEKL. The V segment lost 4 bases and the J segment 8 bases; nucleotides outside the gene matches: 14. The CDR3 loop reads CASSPISGQGGNGYTF. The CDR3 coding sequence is TGCGCCAGCAGCCCGATATCGGGACAGGGAGGAAACGGCTACACCTTC.

Written as DNA, the CDR3 is TGTGCCAGCAGGACCGGACAGGGGGCAACTAATGAAAAACTGTTTTTT. Translated, it gives CASRTGQGATNEKLFF. The V call is TRBV2, the J call TRBJ1-4, with 10 bases identical to TRBD1. Germline trimming cut 6 bases from V and 0 bases from J; bases unmatched to any gene: 4. Per the germline V gene, CDR1 is SNHLY and CDR2 is FYNNEI. The CDR3 has 16 amino acids.

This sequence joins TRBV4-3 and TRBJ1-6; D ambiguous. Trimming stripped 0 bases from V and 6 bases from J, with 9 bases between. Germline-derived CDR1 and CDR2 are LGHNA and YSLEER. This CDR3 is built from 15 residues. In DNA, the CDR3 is TGCGCCAGCAGCCAAGATCATAGTCGTAATTCACCCCTCCACTTT. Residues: CASSQDHSRNSPLHF.

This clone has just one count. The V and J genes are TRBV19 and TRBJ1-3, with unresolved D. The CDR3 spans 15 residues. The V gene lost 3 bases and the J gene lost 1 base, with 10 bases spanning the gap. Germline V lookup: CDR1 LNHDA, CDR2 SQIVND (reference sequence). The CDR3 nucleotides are TGTGCCAGTAGTATTCGGGGATTTTCTGGAAACACCATATATTTT. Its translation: CASSIRGFSGNTIYF. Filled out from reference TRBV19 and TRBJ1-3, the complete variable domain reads DGGITQSPKYLFRKEGQNVTLSCEQNLNHDAMYWYRQDPGQGLRLIYYSQIVNDFQKGDIAEGYSVSREKKESFPLTVTSAQKNPTAFYLCASSIRGFSGNTIYFGEGSWLTVV.